This T cell receptor (beta chain) was captured in a study of shared clonotypes between healthy human individuals. About the study: There were three CD4 naive, three CD4 memory, two CD8 naive and one CD8 memory plates per donor.

Study-wide points: Represented diversity (both genetic and exposure-history) was limited by the small number of donors. For naive CD4 cells, roughly 4.6% of clonotypes were shared across a few donors.

The assay was immunoSEQ multiplex PCR, and TCRdb's table has in-frame clones only and misses some. The sample lists around 2,000,000 clones, roughly 96% occurring once. The donor cohort consisted entirely of Caucasian adults residing in Nashville, Tennessee. After removal of 6 bases from V and 3 bases from J, the junction contained 2 bases not matched to a gene. The CDR3 extends over 13 amino acids. Germline CDR1 reads MNHEY; CDR2 reads SMNVEV (reference sequence). With respect to this clone: Its antigen is not known. Within the sample, other DNA sequences also encode this same CDR3.

Sequencing was carried out using naive CD4+ T cells sorted from blood. Indicated subset: CD45RA+ positively selected. This sequence joins TRBV27 and TRBJ2-7, with TRBD1 matching 10 bases. The TCR sequence derives from a man in his late teens or twenties in good health. The CDR3: CASRRTGGYEQYF. The DNA of the CDR3 is TGTGCCAGCAGAAGGACAGGGGGCTACGAGCAGTACTTC.